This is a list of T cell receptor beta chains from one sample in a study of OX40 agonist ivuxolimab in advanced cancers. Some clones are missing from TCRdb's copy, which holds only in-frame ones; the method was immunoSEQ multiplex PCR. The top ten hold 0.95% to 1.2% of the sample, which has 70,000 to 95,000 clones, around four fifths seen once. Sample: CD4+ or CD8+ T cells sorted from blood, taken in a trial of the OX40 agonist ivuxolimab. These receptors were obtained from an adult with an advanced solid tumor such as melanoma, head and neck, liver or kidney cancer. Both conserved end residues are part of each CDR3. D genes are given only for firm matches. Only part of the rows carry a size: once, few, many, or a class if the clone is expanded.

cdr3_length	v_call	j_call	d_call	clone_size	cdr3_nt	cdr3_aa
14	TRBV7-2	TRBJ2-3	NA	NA	TGTGCCAGCAGCTGGAAGGGATCCACAGATACGCAGTATTTT	CASSWKGSTDTQYF
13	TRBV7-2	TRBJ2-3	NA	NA	TGTGCCAGCAGCTTCCAGGCCGCAGATACGCAGTATTTT	CASSFQAADTQYF
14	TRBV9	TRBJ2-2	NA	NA	TGTGCCAGCAGCCTAAGTTTTCACACCGGGGAGCTGTTTTTT	CASSLSFHTGELFF
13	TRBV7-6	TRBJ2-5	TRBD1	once	TGTGCCAGCAGCTCCGGGACAGAAGAGACCCAGTACTTC	CASSSGTEETQYF
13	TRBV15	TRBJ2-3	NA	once	TGTGCCACCAGCAGTCAGCCCCCAGATACGCAGTATTTT	CATSSQPPDTQYF
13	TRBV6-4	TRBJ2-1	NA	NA	TGTGCCAGCAGTGCGGGGTCGGCAAATGAGCAGTTCTTC	CASSAGSANEQFF
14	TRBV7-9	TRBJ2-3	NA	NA	TGTGCCAGCGCCGTGGGGCAGGGCACAGATACGCAGTATTTT	CASAVGQGTDTQYF
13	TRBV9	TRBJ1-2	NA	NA	TGTGCCAGCAGCGTAGGAACTGGTTATGGCTACACCTTC	CASSVGTGYGYTF
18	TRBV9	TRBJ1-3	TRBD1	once	TGTGCCAGCAGCGTAGCTCCCAGTACAGGGGTCTCTGGAAACACCATATATTTT	CASSVAPSTGVSGNTIYF
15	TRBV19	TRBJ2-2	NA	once	TGTGCCAGTAGTATAGTGCGGGGGCGGGGCCGGGAGCTGTTTTTT	CASSIVRGRGRELFF
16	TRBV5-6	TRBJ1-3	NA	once	TGTGCCAGCAGCTTAGACAGGCGGAAAGCTGGAAACACCATATATTTT	CASSLDRRKAGNTIYF
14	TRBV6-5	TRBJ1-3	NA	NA	TGTGCCAGCAGCCAGTCTAATTCTGGAAACACCATATATTTT	CASSQSNSGNTIYF
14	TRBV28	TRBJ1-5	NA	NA	TGTGCCAGCGGTCGAACACAACACAATCAGCCCCAGCATTTT	CASGRTQHNQPQHF
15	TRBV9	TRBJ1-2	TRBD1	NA	TGTGCCAGCAGCGTAGAAGGACAGGGTCGGTATGGCTACACCTTC	CASSVEGQGRYGYTF
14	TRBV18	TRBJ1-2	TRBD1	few	TGTGCCAGCCTACCGGGACAGGGAGGCGATGGCTACACCTTC	CASLPGQGGDGYTF
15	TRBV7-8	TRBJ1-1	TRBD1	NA	TGTGCCAGCAGCTTTGGTGCAGGGGGACGCACTGAAGCTTTCTTT	CASSFGAGGRTEAFF
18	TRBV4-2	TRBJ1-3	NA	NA	TGTGCCAGCAGCCAAGTCGCCGGCAGGGAAGGAACTGGAAACACCATATATTTT	CASSQVAGREGTGNTIYF
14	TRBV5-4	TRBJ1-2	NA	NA	TGTGCCAGCAGCTTGGATGAGGGGAATTATGGCTACACCTTC	CASSLDEGNYGYTF
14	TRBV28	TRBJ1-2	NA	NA	TGTGCCAGCAGTATTTACCCGGACAGAGATGGCTACACCTTC	CASSIYPDRDGYTF
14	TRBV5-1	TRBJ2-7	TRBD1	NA	TGCGCCAGCAGCTCTGGGGACAGGGTCAGCGAGCAGTACTTC	CASSSGDRVSEQYF
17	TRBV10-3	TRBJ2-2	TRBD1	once	TGTGCCATCAGTGAGTCAGGGGGACAGCCGAACACCGGGGAGCTGTTTTTT	CAISESGGQPNTGELFF
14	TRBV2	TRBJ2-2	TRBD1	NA	TGTGCCAGCAGCGAGGGACAGGGGTACGGGGAGCTGTTTTTT	CASSEGQGYGELFF
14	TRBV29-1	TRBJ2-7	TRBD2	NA	TGCAGCGTTGGAGCCGAGGGAGGGTTTCACGAGCAGTACTTC	CSVGAEGGFHEQYF
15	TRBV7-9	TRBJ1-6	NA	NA	TGTGCCAGCAGCCCAGCTGGGGGTTATAATTCACCCCTCCACTTT	CASSPAGGYNSPLHF
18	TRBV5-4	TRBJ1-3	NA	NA	TGTGCCAGCAGCTTGAGGTACAGGGAAGGGGTCTCTGGAAACACCATATATTTT	CASSLRYREGVSGNTIYF
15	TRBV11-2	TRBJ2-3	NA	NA	TGTGCCAGCAGCTTAGCGGGCTCTAGCACAGATACGCAGTATTTT	CASSLAGSSTDTQYF
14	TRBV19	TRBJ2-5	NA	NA	TGTGCCAGTAGTACCGGACAGAGCCAAGAGACCCAGTACTTC	CASSTGQSQETQYF
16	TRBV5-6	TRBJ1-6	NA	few	TGTGCCAGCAGCTTGCGACGGATCTCCTATAATTCACCCCTCCACTTT	CASSLRRISYNSPLHF
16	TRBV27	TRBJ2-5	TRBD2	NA	TGTGCCAGCAGTTCCCTGGGTAGCGGGGGACAAGAGACCCAGTACTTC	CASSSLGSGGQETQYF
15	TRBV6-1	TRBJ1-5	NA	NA	TGTGCCAGCAGTGTCCGGCAGGGAGGCAATCAGCCCCAGCATTTT	CASSVRQGGNQPQHF
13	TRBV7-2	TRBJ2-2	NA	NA	TGTGCCAGCAGCTCTACAGTTACCGGGGAGCTGTTTTTT	CASSSTVTGELFF
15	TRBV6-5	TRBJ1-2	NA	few	TGTGCCAGCAATCCCGCGCGGCAGGTTAACTATGGCTACACCTTC	CASNPARQVNYGYTF
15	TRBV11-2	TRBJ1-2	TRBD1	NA	TGTGCCAGCAGCAGGACAGGGGGATTTAACTATGGCTACACCTTC	CASSRTGGFNYGYTF
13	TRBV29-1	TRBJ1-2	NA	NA	TGCAGCGTTGAAGGTACTATGGGGATAGGCTACACCTTC	CSVEGTMGIGYTF
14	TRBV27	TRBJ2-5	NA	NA	TGTGCCAGCAGTAGGGCGGGGACTCGTGAGACCCAGTACTTC	CASSRAGTRETQYF
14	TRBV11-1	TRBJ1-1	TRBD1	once	TGTGCCAGCAGCTATACAGGGGGCAAAACTGAAGCTTTCTTT	CASSYTGGKTEAFF
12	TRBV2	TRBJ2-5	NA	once	TGTGCCAGCACCCTGAGGGGGAGGCAGGGGTACTTC	CASTLRGRQGYF
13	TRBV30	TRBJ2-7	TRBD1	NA	TGTGCCCACGGGAGAGGACAGGGCTACGAGCAGTACTTC	CAHGRGQGYEQYF
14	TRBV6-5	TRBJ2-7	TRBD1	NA	TGTGCCAGCAGTCGGGACAGGCGATCCTACGAGCAGTACTTC	CASSRDRRSYEQYF
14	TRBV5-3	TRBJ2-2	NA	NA	TGTGCCTGGTTACAAACCTCGAACACCGGGGAGCTGTTTTTT	CAWLQTSNTGELFF
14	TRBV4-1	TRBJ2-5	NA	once	TGCGCCAGCAGCCAGCAGGGGAGGCTGGGGACCCAGTACTTC	CASSQQGRLGTQYF
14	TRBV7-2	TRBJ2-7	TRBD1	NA	TGTGCCAGCAGCTCCTGGACAGGGGCAGGCGAGCAGTACTTC	CASSSWTGAGEQYF
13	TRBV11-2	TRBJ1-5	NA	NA	TGTGCCAGCAGCTACATAGCGGGTCAGCCCCAGCATTTT	CASSYIAGQPQHF
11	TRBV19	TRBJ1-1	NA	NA	TGTGCCAGTAGTATTCACACTGAAGCTTTCTTT	CASSIHTEAFF
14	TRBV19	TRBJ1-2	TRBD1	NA	TGTGCCAGTAGTAACCCGGACAGGGAGTATGGCTACACCTTC	CASSNPDREYGYTF
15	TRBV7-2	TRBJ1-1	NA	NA	TGTGCCAGCAGCTTAGAAGGGGCCAAGAACACTGAAGCTTTCTTT	CASSLEGAKNTEAFF
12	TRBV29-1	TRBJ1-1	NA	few	TGCAGCGTTTGGACGTTCGGCACTGAAGCTTTCTTT	CSVWTFGTEAFF